This entry features one T cell receptor (beta chain) sequence. Its target is unknown. The data originate from a study of OX40 agonist ivuxolimab in advanced cancers. Study conclusions and caveats: There were also nonresponders showing low normalized T-cell clonal expansion. By week 6 at 0.1 to 3.0 mg/kg, blood CD4+ and CD8+ T cells had expanded clonally.

Prior autoimmune disease or systemic immunosuppression barred patients. V gave up 2 bases and J gave up 8 bases, with 16 bases separating them. Germline V gene data show CDR1 as SGHRS and CDR2 as YFSETQ. The CDR3 sequence is 14 residues long. TCRdb keeps only in-frame clones here, not all; method: immunoSEQ multiplex PCR. Of tens of thousands of clones in the sample, around 88% are singletons; the top ten hold around 0.53%. The origin of this receptor is an adult with an advanced solid tumor such as melanoma, head and neck, liver or kidney cancer. Material: CD4+ or CD8+ T cells sorted from blood, obtained in a trial of the OX40 agonist ivuxolimab. The chain recombines TRBV5-1 with TRBJ1-2; the D is unclear. In DNA, the CDR3 is TGCGCCAGCAGCTTCGGGTTTCTGGTGGAAGGCTACACCTTC. Encoded protein: CASSFGFLVEGYTF.